These 10 T cell receptor beta chains came from one sample sequenced in a study of shared clonotypes between healthy human individuals. TCRdb's copy holds only in-frame clones and misses some; the assay was immunoSEQ multiplex PCR. The sample has roughly 2.4 million clones, approximately 96% seen once; the top ten hold around 0.13%. Sequencing was carried out using naive CD4+ T cells sorted from blood. Specified subset: CD45RA+ positively selected. These receptors were obtained from a young man in good health.

The chain has TRBV5-1 and TRBJ2-3, with 13 nucleotides matching TRBD2. The CDR3 covers 15 residues. The junction had 1 base not matched to a gene; V was cut back by 2 bases and J by 4 bases. Germline CDR1 reads SGHRS; CDR2 reads YFSETQ. CDR3 residues: CASSLGTSGADTQYF. CDR3 nucleotides: TGCGCCAGCAGCTTAGGGACTAGCGGGGCAGATACGCAGTATTTT. The variable domain in full, completed from reference TRBV5-1 and TRBJ2-3, reads KAGVTQTPRYLIKTRGQQVTLSCSPISGHRSVSWYQQTPGQGLQFLFEYFSETQRNKGNFPGRFSGRQFSNSRSEMNVSTLELGDSALYLCASSLGTSGADTQYFGPGTRLTVL.

The chain is built from TRBV5-4 and TRBJ2-7, with a tentative D call TRBD1 (6 bases). The CDR3 runs 19 residues. The germline V gene has CDR1 SGHNT and CDR2 YYREEE (reference sequence). Trimming pared 1 base from V and 5 bases from J, leaving 28 bases between. The CDR3 bases are TGTGCCAGCAGCTTGTTGGTCAGGGGCCCACGCTTATCCCGCCACGAGCAGTACTTC. Protein product: CASSLLVRGPRLSRHEQYF.

V gene TRBV9 combines with J gene TRBJ2-7, with 9 bases aligning to TRBD1. J lost 0 bases, V lost 0 bases, and 10 bases had no gene match. This CDR3 comprises 18 residues. Germline V gene sequence: CDR1 SGDLS, CDR2 YYNGEE. This CDR3 is CASSVVVAGDRDSYEQYF. In DNA form, the CDR3 reads TGTGCCAGCAGCGTAGTAGTTGCGGGGGACAGGGACTCCTACGAGCAGTACTTC.

The chain joins TRBV28 to TRBJ2-5; D call uncertain. Germline-derived CDR1 and CDR2 are MDHEN and SYDVKM. Trimming cost V 3 bases and J 7 bases, with 9 bases left between them. There are 12 residues in the CDR3. CDR3 region: CASSLASGTQYF. For the CDR3, the DNA is TGTGCCAGCAGTTTGGCGAGTGGGACCCAGTACTTC.

The CDR3: CASRAPGLAGEQFF. The DNA of the CDR3 is TGTGCCAGCAGAGCTCCGGGACTAGCGGGGGAGCAGTTCTTC. J is TRBJ2-1 and V is TRBV28, with TRBD2 identical over 13 bases. This CDR3 has 14 amino acids. With V trimmed by 6 bases and J by 10 bases, 6 bases remained unmatched. The germline V gene has CDR1 MDHEN and CDR2 SYDVKM.

J is TRBJ2-7 and V is TRBV7-2; maybe TRBD1 (6 bases). Germline values: CDR1 SGHTA, CDR2 FQGNSA. The V end was cut by 4 bases, the J end by 6 bases, with 13 bases between. The CDR3 consists of 13 residues. The DNA for the CDR3 is TGTGCCAGCAGCTCTCGACAGGCCACCGAGCAGTACTTC. It is translated as CASSSRQATEQYF.

The rearrangement links TRBV5-4 to TRBJ2-3; 8 bases line up with TRBD1. The CDR3 has 15 amino acids. V was pared by 4 bases and J by 2 bases, with 6 bases of the junction left unmatched. The germline V gene encodes CDR1 SGHNT and CDR2 YYREEE (reference sequence). The CDR3 reads CASSPPGQVTDTQYF. CDR3 DNA: TGTGCCAGCAGCCCACCGGGACAGGTCACAGATACGCAGTATTTT.

The gene calls are TRBV6-6 and TRBJ1-3, with unresolved D. This CDR3 is built from 15 residues. Germline loops: CDR1 MNHNY, CDR2 SVGAGI (reference sequence). Deletions cut 2 bases from V and 2 bases from J, with 10 bases between. CDR3 DNA sequence: TGTGCCAGCAGTTACCTCCAGAAAACTGGAAACACCATATATTTT. Protein product: CASSYLQKTGNTIYF.

The V call is TRBV5-8, the J call TRBJ2-1; D not resolved. The CDR3 is 12 amino acids. Per germline, CDR1 SGHTS and CDR2 YDEGEE. Trimming removed 4 bases from V and 7 bases from J, with 9 bases in between. CDR3 region: CASSHLGNEQFF. The CDR3 DNA reads as TGTGCCAGCAGCCACCTAGGAAATGAGCAGTTCTTC.

The gene calls are TRBV5-4 and TRBJ2-5, with D perhaps TRBD2 (5 bases). The CDR3 totals 13 residues. Germline V gives CDR1 SGHNT, CDR2 YYREEE (reference sequence). Trimming took off 4 bases at V and 5 bases at J, with 12 bases between the two ends. CDR3 protein: CASSLGLRETQYF. Written as DNA, the CDR3 is TGTGCCAGCAGCCTCGGACTTAGGGAGACCCAGTACTTC.